Each of the 19 T cell receptor beta chains below was sequenced from the same sample in a study of shared clonotypes between healthy human individuals. The table came from immunoSEQ multiplex PCR; TCRdb's copy has only in-frame clones and leaves some out. The table lists under 1 million clones, about 97% of them singletons. Terminally differentiated effector memory CD45RA+ cells were excluded by CCR7 positive selection of CD45RO-negative cells. Material for sequencing was naive CD8+ T cells sorted from blood. The source is a man aged 25 to 40 in good health.

The genes are TRBV11-2 and TRBJ1-1, with a weak D call TRBD1 (5 bases). The CDR3 runs 13 residues. From germline, CDR1 is SGHAT and CDR2 FQNNGV. Trimming shortened V by 7 bases and J by 4 bases, and 13 bases separated the two germline ends. The CDR3: CASTVLGGTEAFF. CDR3 sequence (DNA): TGTGCCAGCACCGTCCTCGGGGGCACTGAAGCTTTCTTT.

The chain employs TRBV11-2 and TRBJ2-7; 9 bases line up with TRBD2. CDR3 length equals 15 residues. Trimming cost V 4 bases and J 4 bases; bases outside gene matches: 8. CDR1 is SGHAT and CDR2 is FQNNGV in the germline V gene. The CDR3 nucleotides are TGTGCCAGCAGCTCGTTAGCGGGAGTGTTTTACGAGCAGTACTTC. The encoded protein is CASSSLAGVFYEQYF. The variable domain in full, with the rest retrieved from reference TRBV11-2 and TRBJ2-7, is EAGVAQSPRYKIIEKRQSVAFWCNPISGHATLYWYQQILGQGPKLLIQFQNNGVVDDSQLPKDRFSAERLKGVDSTLKIQPAKLEDSAVYLCASSSLAGVFYEQYFGPGTRLTVT.

CDR3 nucleotide sequence: TGTGCCAGCAGTAACGGGGGCCAATCCTACGAGCAGTACTTC. Protein sequence: CASSNGGQSYEQYF. The V and J genes are TRBV7-9 and TRBJ2-7; D could derive from TRBD1 or TRBD2 (6 bases each). The CDR3 contains 14 residues. Germline-derived CDR1 and CDR2 are SEHNR and FQNEAQ (reference sequence). V lost 6 bases to trimming and J lost 1 base, with 13 bases between them.

The gene calls are TRBV18 and TRBJ2-1, with TRBD1 identical over 10 bases. Germline assignment: CDR1 KGHSH and CDR2 LQKENI. V lost 3 bases, J lost 14 bases, and 7 bases stayed unmatched. The CDR3 length is 13 residues. CDR3 DNA sequence: TGTGCCAGCTCACCTCCATCCGGGACAGGGGAGTTCTTC. Encoded protein: CASSPPSGTGEFF.

The CDR3 loop reads CASSPTSGTFYEQYF. CDR3 DNA sequence: TGTGCCAGCAGCCCGACTAGCGGGACCTTCTACGAGCAGTACTTC. V and J are TRBV13 and TRBJ2-7, with 11 bases aligning to TRBD2. V lost 5 bases and J lost 3; bases outside the gene matches: 6. Looked up from germline, CDR1 is PRHDT and CDR2 is FYEKMQ (reference sequence). The CDR3 consists of 15 residues.

The CDR3 bases are TGTGCCAGCATCGAGAGCCCTCGACCCGCAACTAATGAAAAACTGTTTTTT. Translation gives CASIESPRPATNEKLFF. V gene TRBV2 combines with J gene TRBJ1-4; no firm D call. V lost 7 bases and J 0 bases, leaving 18 bases between the germline ends. The CDR3 totals 17 residues. CDR1 SNHLY and CDR2 FYNNEI come from the germline V gene. Complete variable domain (other parts from reference TRBV2 and TRBJ1-4): EPEVTQTPSHQVTQMGQEVILRCVPISNHLYFYWYRQILGQKVEFLVSFYNNEISEKSEIFDDQFSVERPDGSNFTLKIRSTKLEDSAMYFCASIESPRPATNEKLFFGSGTQLSVL.

V and J are TRBV6-1 and TRBJ1-1; D is undetermined. The CDR3 sequence is 10 residues long. Trimming shortened V by 6 bases and J by 1 base, and 0 bases separated the two germline ends. Looked up from germline, CDR1 is MNHNS and CDR2 is SASEGT. The CDR3 DNA is TGTGCCAGCAGGAACACTGAAGCTTTCTTT. Its translation: CASRNTEAFF.

The chain combines TRBV27 with TRBJ1-1; D gene ambiguous. This CDR3 region has 14 residues. In germline, CDR1 is MNHEY, CDR2 SMNVEV (reference sequence). Trimming removed 9 bases from V and 3 bases from J, with 17 bases in between. The CDR3 bases are TGTGCCAGTCGGGCGTCTTGGACGGACACTGAAGCTTTCTTT. This translates into CASRASWTDTEAFF.

This chain links TRBV10-2 with TRBJ2-3; 7 nucleotides agree with TRBD1. The CDR3 covers 14 residues. Germline V gene lookup returns CDR1 WSHSY and CDR2 SAAADI. The junction had 5 bases not matched to a gene; V was cut back by 6 bases and J by 2 bases. CDR3 sequence (DNA): TGCGCCAGCAGCAACAGGGGAAACACAGATACGCAGTATTTT. It encodes CASSNRGNTDTQYF.

The rearrangement links TRBV4-1 to TRBJ2-7; 8 bases line up with TRBD1. The germline V gene encodes CDR1 MGHRA and CDR2 YSYEKL. J was trimmed by 7 bases and V by 1 base; bases with no gene match: 9. The CDR3 loop spans 15 amino acids. The CDR3 DNA reads TGCGCCAGCAGCCAAGTCCCAGGGGGCGCGGGAGAGCAGTACTTC. Its protein product is CASSQVPGGAGEQYF.

The genes are TRBV9 and TRBJ2-1; the D gene could be TRBD1 or TRBD2 (5 bases each). V lost 4 bases, J lost 4 bases, and 15 bases lay in between. The length of the CDR3 is 15 residues. The germline CDR1 and CDR2 sequences are SGDLS and YYNGEE. The CDR3 DNA is TGTGCCAGCAGCTTAAAAGTGGGACCTTACAATGAGCAGTTCTTC. Protein product: CASSLKVGPYNEQFF.

This chain connects TRBV25-1 to TRBJ2-7; no clear D. There are 11 residues in the CDR3. V was trimmed by 8 bases and J by 2 bases, leaving 7 bases between them. Germline CDR1 and CDR2: MGHDK and SYGVNS. DNA of the CDR3: TGTGCCAGCGGCGAAACCTACGAGCAGTACTTC. Translation gives CASGETYEQYF.

A note on this clone: Other DNA sequences of this sample code for an identical CDR3. This chain joins TRBV28 and TRBJ1-2; D not resolved. Germline loops: CDR1 MDHEN, CDR2 SYDVKM. This CDR3 is 11 amino acids long. V was clipped by 5 bases and J by 2 bases, with 3 bases between them. The CDR3 loop reads CASSRNYGYTF. CDR3 nucleotide sequence: TGTGCCAGCAGTCGAAACTATGGCTACACCTTC.

The V gene is TRBV28, the J gene TRBJ1-5; D is unclear. V lost 3 bases, J lost 6 bases, and 6 bases lay in between. CDR1 MDHEN and CDR2 SYDVKM come from the germline V gene. CDR3 length equals 12 residues. This chain's CDR3 is CASSFWSQPQHF. The CDR3 nucleotides are TGTGCCAGCAGTTTCTGGAGTCAGCCCCAGCATTTT.

The table lists this clone with a few counts. The chain combines TRBV7-3 with TRBJ2-2; possibly TRBD1 for D (6 bases). Trimming removed 5 bases at V and 6 bases at J, with 7 bases between. From germline, CDR1 is SGHTA and CDR2 FQGTGA. This CDR3 is 12 amino acids long. CDR3 nucleotide sequence: TGTGCCAGCAGCCCAGGGGCCGGGGAGCTGTTTTTT. Its translation: CASSPGAGELFF.

V usage is TRBV6-5 and J usage is TRBJ1-1, with D maybe TRBD1 (5 bases). CDR3 length equals 13 residues. V was pared by 8 bases and J by 1 base, with 11 bases between. Per the germline V gene, CDR1 is MNHEY and CDR2 is SVGAGI. The CDR3 loop is CASYHTGNTEAFF. CDR3 in DNA: TGTGCCAGCTACCACACAGGGAACACTGAAGCTTTCTTT.

This rearrangement joins TRBV7-9 to TRBJ2-5; no clear D. Germline V CDR1 and CDR2: SEHNR, FQNEAQ (reference sequence). V gave up 1 base and J gave up 2 bases, with 11 bases separating them. CDR3 length equals 15 residues. The DNA for the CDR3 is TGTGCCAGCAGCTTAGGCGGTTGGAGTCAAGAGACCCAGTACTTC. It translates to CASSLGGWSQETQYF.

This clone has just one count. Other nucleotide sequences in the sample specify the same CDR3. The chain links TRBV14 to TRBJ1-2; D gene uncertain. Per germline, CDR1 SGHDN and CDR2 FVKESK. The V and J ends lost 0 bases and 2 bases respectively, with 10 bases between them. The CDR3 has 15 amino acids. The CDR3, as DNA: TGTGCCAGCAGCCAAGATCGCCGGGCCAACTATGGCTACACCTTC. It is translated as CASSQDRRANYGYTF.

This clone occurred once. The V gene is TRBV10-3, the J gene TRBJ2-1; D may be TRBD1 or TRBD2 (5 bases each). The CDR3 length is 12 residues. Germline CDR1 is ENHRY and CDR2 is SYGVKD. Trimming removed 8 bases from V and 4 bases from J, with 9 bases in between. This CDR3 is CAIRDPYNEQFF. DNA of the CDR3: TGTGCCATCCGGGACCCTTACAATGAGCAGTTCTTC.